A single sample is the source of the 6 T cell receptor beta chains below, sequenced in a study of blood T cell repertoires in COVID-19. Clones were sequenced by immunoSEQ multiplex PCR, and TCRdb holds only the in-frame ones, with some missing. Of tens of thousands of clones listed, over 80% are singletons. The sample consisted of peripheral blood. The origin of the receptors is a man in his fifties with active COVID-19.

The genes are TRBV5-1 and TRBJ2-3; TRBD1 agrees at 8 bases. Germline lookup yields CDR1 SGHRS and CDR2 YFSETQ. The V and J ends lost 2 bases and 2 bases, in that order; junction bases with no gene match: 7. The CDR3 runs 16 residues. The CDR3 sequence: CASSLRTGIDTDTQYF. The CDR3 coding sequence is TGCGCCAGCAGCTTACGGACAGGGATAGACACAGATACGCAGTATTTT. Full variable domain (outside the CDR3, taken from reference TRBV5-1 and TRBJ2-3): KAGVTQTPRYLIKTRGQQVTLSCSPISGHRSVSWYQQTPGQGLQFLFEYFSETQRNKGNFPGRFSGRQFSNSRSEMNVSTLELGDSALYLCASSLRTGIDTDTQYFGPGTRLTVL.

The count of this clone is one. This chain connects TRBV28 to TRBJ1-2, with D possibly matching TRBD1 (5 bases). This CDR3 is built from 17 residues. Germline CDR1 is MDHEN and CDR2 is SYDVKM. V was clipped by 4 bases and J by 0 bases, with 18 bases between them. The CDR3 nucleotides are TGTGCCAGCAGTTCCATGGGGGAGGGGCACCCTAACTATGGCTACACCTTC. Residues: CASSSMGEGHPNYGYTF.

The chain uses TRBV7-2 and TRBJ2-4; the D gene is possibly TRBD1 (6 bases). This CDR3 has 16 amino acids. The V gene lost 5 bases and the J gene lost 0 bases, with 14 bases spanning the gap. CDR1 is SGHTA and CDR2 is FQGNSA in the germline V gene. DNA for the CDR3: TGTGCCAGCAGCACCCGACAGGTTTTAGCCAAAAACATTCAGTACTTC. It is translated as CASSTRQVLAKNIQYF.

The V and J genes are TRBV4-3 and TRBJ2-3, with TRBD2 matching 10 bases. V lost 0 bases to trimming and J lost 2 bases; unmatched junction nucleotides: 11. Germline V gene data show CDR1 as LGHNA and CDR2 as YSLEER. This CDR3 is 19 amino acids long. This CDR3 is CASSQDTPLAGVSTDTQYF. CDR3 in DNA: TGCGCCAGCAGCCAAGATACCCCCCTAGCGGGGGTATCCACAGATACGCAGTATTTT.

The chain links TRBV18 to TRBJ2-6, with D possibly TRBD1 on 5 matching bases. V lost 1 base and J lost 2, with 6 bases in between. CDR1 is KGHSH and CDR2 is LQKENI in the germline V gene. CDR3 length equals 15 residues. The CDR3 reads CASSPLGAGANVLTF. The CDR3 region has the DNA TGTGCCAGCTCACCACTAGGGGCTGGGGCCAACGTCCTGACTTTC.

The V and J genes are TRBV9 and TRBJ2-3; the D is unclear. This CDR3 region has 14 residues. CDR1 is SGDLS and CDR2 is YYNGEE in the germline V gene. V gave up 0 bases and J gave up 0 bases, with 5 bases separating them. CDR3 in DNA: TGTGCCAGCAGCGTAGAAACTAGCACAGATACGCAGTATTTT. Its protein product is CASSVETSTDTQYF.